This T cell receptor beta chain derives from a study of T cell changes during pregnancy in multiple sclerosis. TCRdb keeps only in-frame clones here, not all; method: immunoSEQ multiplex PCR. This table holds 93,000 or so clones, about 91% found once. In germline, CDR1 is SSHAT, CDR2 FNYEAQ (reference sequence). The CDR3 extends over 16 amino acids. Trimming removed 4 bases from V and 6 bases from J; junction bases left unmatched: 10. This TCR derives from a female donor with multiple sclerosis, enrolled in a pregnancy study. This specimen consisted of peripheral blood, obtained after pregnancy. V and J are TRBV7-7 and TRBJ2-2; 8 bases are shared with TRBD1. CDR3 region: CASSSPTGGMAGELFF. CDR3 nucleotides: TGTGCCAGCAGCTCTCCCACAGGGGGGATGGCCGGGGAGCTGTTTTTT.